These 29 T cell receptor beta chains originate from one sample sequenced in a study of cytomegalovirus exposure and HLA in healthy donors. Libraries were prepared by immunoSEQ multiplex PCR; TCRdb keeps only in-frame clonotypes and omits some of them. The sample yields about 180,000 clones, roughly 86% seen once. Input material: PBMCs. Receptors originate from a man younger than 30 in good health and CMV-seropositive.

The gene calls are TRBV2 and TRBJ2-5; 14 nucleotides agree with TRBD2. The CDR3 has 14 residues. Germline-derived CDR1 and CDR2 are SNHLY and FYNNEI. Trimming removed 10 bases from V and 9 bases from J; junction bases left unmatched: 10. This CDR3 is CATKGPGLAGAQYF. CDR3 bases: TGTGCCACCAAGGGACCGGGACTAGCGGGGGCCCAGTACTTC.

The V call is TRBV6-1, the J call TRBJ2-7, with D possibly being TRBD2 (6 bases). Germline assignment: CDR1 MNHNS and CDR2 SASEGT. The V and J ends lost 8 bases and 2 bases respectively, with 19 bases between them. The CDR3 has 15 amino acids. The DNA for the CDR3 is TGTGCCAGCGGACTAACCCATCTTAACCCCTACGAGCAGTACTTC. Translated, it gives CASGLTHLNPYEQYF.

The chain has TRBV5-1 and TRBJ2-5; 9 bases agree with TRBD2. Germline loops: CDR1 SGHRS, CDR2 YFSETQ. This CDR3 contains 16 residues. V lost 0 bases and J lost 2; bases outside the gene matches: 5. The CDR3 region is CASSLVVAGVQETQYF. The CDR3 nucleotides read TGCGCCAGCAGCTTGGTGGTAGCGGGGGTGCAAGAGACCCAGTACTTC.

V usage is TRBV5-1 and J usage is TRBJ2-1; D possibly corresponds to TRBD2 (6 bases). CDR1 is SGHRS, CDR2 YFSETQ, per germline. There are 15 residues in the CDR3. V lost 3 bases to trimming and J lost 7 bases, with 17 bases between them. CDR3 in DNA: TGCGCCAGCAGCTGGGGACTTACCTTCGGGAATGAGCAGTTCTTC. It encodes CASSWGLTFGNEQFF.

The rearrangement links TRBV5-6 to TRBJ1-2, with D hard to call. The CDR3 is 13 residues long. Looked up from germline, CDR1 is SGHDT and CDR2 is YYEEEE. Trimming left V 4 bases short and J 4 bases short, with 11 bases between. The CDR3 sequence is CASSGGRFYGYTF. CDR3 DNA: TGTGCCAGCAGCGGAGGGCGGTTCTATGGCTACACCTTC.

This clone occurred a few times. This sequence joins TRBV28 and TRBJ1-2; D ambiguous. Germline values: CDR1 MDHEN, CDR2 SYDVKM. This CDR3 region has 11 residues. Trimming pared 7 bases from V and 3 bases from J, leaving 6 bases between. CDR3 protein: CASTSDYGYTF. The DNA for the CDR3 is TGTGCCAGCACTTCCGACTATGGCTACACCTTC.

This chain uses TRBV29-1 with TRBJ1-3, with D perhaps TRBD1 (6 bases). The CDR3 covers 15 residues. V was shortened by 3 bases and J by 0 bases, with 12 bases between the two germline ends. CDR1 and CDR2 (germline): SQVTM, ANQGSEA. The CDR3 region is CSVEGDTVSGNTIYF. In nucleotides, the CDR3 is TGCAGCGTTGAGGGGGACACGGTCTCTGGAAACACCATATATTTT.

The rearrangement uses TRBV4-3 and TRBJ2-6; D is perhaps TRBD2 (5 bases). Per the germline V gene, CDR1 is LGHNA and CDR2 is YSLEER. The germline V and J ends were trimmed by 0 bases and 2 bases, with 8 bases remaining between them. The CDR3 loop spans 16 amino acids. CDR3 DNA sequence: TGCGCCAGCAGCCAAGATACGGGAACTGGGGCCAACGTCCTGACTTTC. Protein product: CASSQDTGTGANVLTF.

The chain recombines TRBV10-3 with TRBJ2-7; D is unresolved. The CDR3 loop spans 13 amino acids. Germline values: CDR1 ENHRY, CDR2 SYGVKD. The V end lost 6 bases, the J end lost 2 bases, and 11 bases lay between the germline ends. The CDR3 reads CAIRSPDAYEQYF. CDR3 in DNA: TGTGCCATCAGAAGTCCAGATGCCTACGAGCAGTACTTC.

For the CDR3, the DNA is TGTGCCTGGAGTGTTCGGAGTGAGCAGTTCTTC. It specifies CAWSVRSEQFF. The chain joins TRBV30 to TRBJ2-1; D is unresolved. Germline V CDR1 and CDR2: GTSNPN, SVGIG (reference sequence). The CDR3 is 11 amino acids. Deletions cut 0 bases from V and 9 bases from J, with 6 bases between. The full variable domain, with the rest looked up from reference TRBV30 and TRBJ2-1, is SQTIHQWPATLVQPVGSPLSLECTVEGTSNPNLYWYRQAAGRGLQLLFYSVGIGQISSEVPQNLSASRPQDRQFILSSKKLLLSDSGFYLCAWSVRSEQFFGPGTRLTVL.

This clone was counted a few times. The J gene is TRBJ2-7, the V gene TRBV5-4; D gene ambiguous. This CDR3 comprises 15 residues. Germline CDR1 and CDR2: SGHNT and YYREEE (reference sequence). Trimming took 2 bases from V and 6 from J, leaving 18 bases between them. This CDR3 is CASSLIGGSDREQYF. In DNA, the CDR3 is TGTGCCAGCAGCTTAATCGGCGGATCAGATCGCGAGCAGTACTTC.

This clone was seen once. The CDR3 here is CAISEPQGRGYTF. The CDR3 DNA is TGTGCCATCAGTGAGCCGCAGGGCCGGGGCTACACCTTC. The chain couples TRBV10-3 to TRBJ1-2, with D maybe TRBD1 (5 bases). Germline V gene lookup returns CDR1 ENHRY and CDR2 SYGVKD. This CDR3 comprises 13 residues. Trimming pared 2 bases from V and 8 bases from J, leaving 12 bases between.

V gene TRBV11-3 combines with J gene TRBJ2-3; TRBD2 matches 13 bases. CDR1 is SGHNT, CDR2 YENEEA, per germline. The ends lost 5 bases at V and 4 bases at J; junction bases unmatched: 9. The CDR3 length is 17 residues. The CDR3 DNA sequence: TGTGCCAGCAGCAACCCCGGGACTAGCGGGATCGCAGATACGCAGTATTTT. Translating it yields CASSNPGTSGIADTQYF.

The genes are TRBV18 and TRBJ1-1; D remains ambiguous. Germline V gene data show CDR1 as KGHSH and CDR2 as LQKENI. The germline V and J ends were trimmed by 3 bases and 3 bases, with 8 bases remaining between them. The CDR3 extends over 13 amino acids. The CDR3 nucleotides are TGTGCCAGCTCACCGCTCGAGGACACTGAAGCTTTCTTT. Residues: CASSPLEDTEAFF.

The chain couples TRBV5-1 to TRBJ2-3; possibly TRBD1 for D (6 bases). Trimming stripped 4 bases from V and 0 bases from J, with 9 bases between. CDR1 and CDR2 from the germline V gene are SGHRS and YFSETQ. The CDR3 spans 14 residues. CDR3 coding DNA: TGCGCCAGCAGCCCCGGACAGAGCACAGATACGCAGTATTTT. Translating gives CASSPGQSTDTQYF.

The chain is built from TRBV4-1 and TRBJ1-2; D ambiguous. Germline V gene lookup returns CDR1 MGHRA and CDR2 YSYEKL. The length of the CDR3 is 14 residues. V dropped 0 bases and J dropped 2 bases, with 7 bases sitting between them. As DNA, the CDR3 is TGCGCCAGCAGCCAAGATCAACGGAACTATGGCTACACCTTC. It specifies CASSQDQRNYGYTF.

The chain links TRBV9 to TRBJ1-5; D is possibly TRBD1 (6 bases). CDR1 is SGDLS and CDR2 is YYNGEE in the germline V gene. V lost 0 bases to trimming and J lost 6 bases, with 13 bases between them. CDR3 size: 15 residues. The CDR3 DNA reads TGTGCCAGCAGCGTAGGGTCAGGGGAGGGTCAGCCCCAGCATTTT. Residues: CASSVGSGEGQPQHF. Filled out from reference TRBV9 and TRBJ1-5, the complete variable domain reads DSGVTQTPKHLITATGQRVTLRCSPRSGDLSVYWYQQSLDQGLQFLIQYYNGEERAKGNILERFSAQQFPDLHSELNLSSLELGDSALYFCASSVGSGEGQPQHFGDGTRLSIL.

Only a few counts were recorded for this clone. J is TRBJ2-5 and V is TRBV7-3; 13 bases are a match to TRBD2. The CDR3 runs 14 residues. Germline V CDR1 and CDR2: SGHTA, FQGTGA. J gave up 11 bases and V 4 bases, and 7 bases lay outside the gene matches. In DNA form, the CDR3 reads TGTGCCAGCAGCTCCGGACTAGCGGGGGCCCAGCAGTACTTC. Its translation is CASSSGLAGAQQYF. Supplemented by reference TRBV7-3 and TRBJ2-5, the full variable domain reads GAGVSQTPSNKVTEKGKYVELRCDPISGHTALYWYRQSLGQGPEFLIYFQGTGAADDSGLPNDRFFAVRPEGSVSTLKIQRTERGDSAVYLCASSSGLAGAQQYFGPGTRLLVL.

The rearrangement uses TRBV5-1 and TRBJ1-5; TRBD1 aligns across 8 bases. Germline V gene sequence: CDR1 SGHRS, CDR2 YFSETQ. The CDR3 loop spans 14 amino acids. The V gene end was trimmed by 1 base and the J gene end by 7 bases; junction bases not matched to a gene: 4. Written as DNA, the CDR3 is TGCGCCAGCAGCTTGACAGGGGGTAGACAGCCCCAGCATTTT. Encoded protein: CASSLTGGRQPQHF.

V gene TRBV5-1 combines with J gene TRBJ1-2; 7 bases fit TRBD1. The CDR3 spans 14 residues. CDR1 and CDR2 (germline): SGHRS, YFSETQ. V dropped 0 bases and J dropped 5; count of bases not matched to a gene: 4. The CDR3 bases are TGCGCCAGCAGCTTGGACGCCAGGGGGTATGGCTACACCTTC. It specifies CASSLDARGYGYTF. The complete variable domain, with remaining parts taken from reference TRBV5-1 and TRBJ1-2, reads KAGVTQTPRYLIKTRGQQVTLSCSPISGHRSVSWYQQTPGQGLQFLFEYFSETQRNKGNFPGRFSGRQFSNSRSEMNVSTLELGDSALYLCASSLDARGYGYTFGSGTRLTVV.

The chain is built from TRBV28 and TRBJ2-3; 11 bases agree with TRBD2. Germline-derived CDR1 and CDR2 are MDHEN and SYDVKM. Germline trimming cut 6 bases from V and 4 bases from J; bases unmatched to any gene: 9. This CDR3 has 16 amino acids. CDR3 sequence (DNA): TGTGCCAGCAGCCAGGTTAGCGGGAGGGCCGCAGATACGCAGTATTTT. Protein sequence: CASSQVSGRAADTQYF.

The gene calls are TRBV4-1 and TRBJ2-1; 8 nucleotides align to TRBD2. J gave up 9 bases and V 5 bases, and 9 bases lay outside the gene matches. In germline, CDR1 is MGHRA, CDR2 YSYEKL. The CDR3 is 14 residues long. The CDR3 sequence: CASSRGLALVEQFF. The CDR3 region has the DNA TGCGCCAGCAGCAGAGGACTAGCCTTGGTTGAGCAGTTCTTC.

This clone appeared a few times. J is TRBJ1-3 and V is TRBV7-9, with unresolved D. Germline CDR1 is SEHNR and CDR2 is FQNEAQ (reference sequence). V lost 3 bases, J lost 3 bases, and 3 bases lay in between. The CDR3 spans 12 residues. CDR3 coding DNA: TGTGCCAGCAGCTTCCGTGGAAACACCATATATTTT. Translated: CASSFRGNTIYF. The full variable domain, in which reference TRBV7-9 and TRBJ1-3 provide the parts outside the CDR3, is DTGVSQNPRHKITKRGQNVTFRCDPISEHNRLYWYRQTLGQGPEFLTYFQNEAQLEKSRLLSDRFSAERPKGSFSTLEIQRTEQGDSAMYLCASSFRGNTIYFGEGSWLTVV.

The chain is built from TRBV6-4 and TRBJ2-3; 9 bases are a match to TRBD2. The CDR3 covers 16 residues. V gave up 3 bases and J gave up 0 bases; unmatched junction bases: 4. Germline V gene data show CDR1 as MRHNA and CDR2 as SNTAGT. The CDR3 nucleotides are TGTGCCAGCAGTGAGGCTAGCGGGACTAGCACAGATACGCAGTATTTT. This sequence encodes CASSEASGTSTDTQYF.

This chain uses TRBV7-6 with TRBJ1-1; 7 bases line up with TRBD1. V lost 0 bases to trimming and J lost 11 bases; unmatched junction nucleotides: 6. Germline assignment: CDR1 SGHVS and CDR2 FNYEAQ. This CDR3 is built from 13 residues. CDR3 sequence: CASSLATGEHAFF. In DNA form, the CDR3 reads TGTGCCAGCAGCTTAGCCACAGGGGAGCATGCTTTCTTT.

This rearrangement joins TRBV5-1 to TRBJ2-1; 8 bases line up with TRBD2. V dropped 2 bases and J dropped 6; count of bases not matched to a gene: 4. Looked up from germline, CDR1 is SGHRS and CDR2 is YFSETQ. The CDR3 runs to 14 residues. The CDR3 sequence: CASSFGTSINEQFF. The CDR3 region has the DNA TGCGCCAGCAGCTTTGGGACTAGTATCAATGAGCAGTTCTTC.

The DNA of the CDR3 is TGTGCCAGCTCACCTGGGACAGAGGATCAGCCCCAGCATTTT. Translation: CASSPGTEDQPQHF. V usage is TRBV18 and J usage is TRBJ1-5, with TRBD1 matching 7 bases. The V gene's germline CDR1 is KGHSH and CDR2 LQKENI. This CDR3 contains 14 residues. Germline trimming cut 3 bases from V and 5 bases from J; bases unmatched to any gene: 4.

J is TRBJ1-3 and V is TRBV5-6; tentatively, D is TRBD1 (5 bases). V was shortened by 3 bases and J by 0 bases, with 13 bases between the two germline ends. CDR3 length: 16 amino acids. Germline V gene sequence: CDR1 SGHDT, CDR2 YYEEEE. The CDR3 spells CASSWGTGDSGNTIYF. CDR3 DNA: TGTGCCAGCAGCTGGGGGACTGGAGACTCTGGAAACACCATATATTTT.

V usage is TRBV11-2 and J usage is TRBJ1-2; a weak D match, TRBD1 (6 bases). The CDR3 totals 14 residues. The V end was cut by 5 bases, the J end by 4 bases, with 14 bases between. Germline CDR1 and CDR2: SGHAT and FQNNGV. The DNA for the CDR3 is TGTGCCAGCAGCCCCAGGACAGACCTCTATGGCTACACCTTC. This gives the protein CASSPRTDLYGYTF.